These 28 T cell receptor beta chains were all obtained from the same sample, sequenced in a study of T cells in women clearing cervical HPV infection. Generated by immunoSEQ multiplex PCR, the TCRdb table keeps only in-frame clones and is missing some. The sample holds about 30,000 clones. Sequencing was carried out using blood buffy coat. The source is a woman aged 18 to 75 with a cervical HPV16 infection that either progressed to CIN3+ or cleared (not recorded which).

As for this clone: The read falls 3 residues short of the CDR3 end, and the missing part is taken from the germline J gene. V gene TRBV4-1 combines with J gene TRBJ2-5, with TRBD2 matching 7 bases. Germline-derived CDR1 and CDR2 are MGHRA and YSYEKL. The CDR3 length is 13 residues. Losses at the gene ends were 4 bases for V and 5 bases for J; bases not matched to a gene: 4. The covered CDR3 bases are TGCGCCAGCAGCCCCGGACTAGGTGAGACC. Translated: CASSPGLGET. The complete CDR3 sequence is CASSPGLGETQYF.

As for this clone: The CDR3 end lies 3 residues beyond the end of the read and is filled in from the germline J gene. The V and J genes are TRBV10-3 and TRBJ2-5, with 8 bases fitting TRBD1. The CDR3 length is 14 residues. J lost 4 bases, V lost 6 bases, and 7 bases had no gene match. Germline V gene data show CDR1 as ENHRY and CDR2 as SYGVKD. The CDR3 sequence: CAISLGQGSETQYF. The covered CDR3 bases are TGTGCCATCAGCCTTGGACAGGGCTCAGAGACC.

As for this clone: The DNA ends 3 residues before the CDR3 does, and the rest of the CDR3 is filled in from the germline J gene. V usage is TRBV19 and J usage is TRBJ2-6; 7 bases line up with TRBD1. Germline CDR1 is LNHDA and CDR2 is SQIVND (reference sequence). CDR3 length equals 17 residues. J gave up 0 bases and V 5 bases, and 7 bases lay outside the gene matches. CDR3 DNA (partial): TGTGCCAGTAGTCTACAGGGGCTATTCTCTGGGGCCAACGTC. Translation: CASSLQGLFSGANV. The whole CDR3 region reads CASSLQGLFSGANVLTF.

With regard to this clone: The missing CDR3 end, 3 residues past where the read stops, is filled in from the germline J gene. The chain uses TRBV20-1 and TRBJ2-1; 7 bases line up with TRBD2. Germline V CDR1 and CDR2: DFQATT, SNEGSKA (reference sequence). The CDR3 extends over 15 amino acids. V dropped 5 bases and J dropped 6; count of bases not matched to a gene: 13. The sequenced CDR3 bases are TGCAGTGCTGAGCGACTAGCCGATTTTGGCAATGAG. Translating it yields CSAERLADFGNE. The full CDR3 protein reads CSAERLADFGNEQFF.

The covered CDR3 bases are TGTGCCAGCAGCCTCACTTGGACAGTTAGCAATCAGCCC. Translating gives CASSLTWTVSNQP. The complete CDR3 reads CASSLTWTVSNQPQHF. V and J are TRBV7-8 and TRBJ1-5, with D possibly TRBD1 on 6 matching bases. The read falls 3 residues short of the CDR3 end, and the missing part is taken from the germline J gene. The CDR3 contains 16 residues. Germline V gene lookup returns CDR1 SGHVS and CDR2 FQNEAQ. Between the trimmed V and J ends, which lost 5 bases and 0 bases, there was a span of 14 bases.

For this clone: The read stops 3 residues short of the end of the CDR3; the missing end is completed from the germline J gene. The chain employs TRBV28 and TRBJ1-5; the match to TRBD1 covers 8 bases. J lost 2 bases, V lost 2 bases, and 8 bases had no gene match. Germline lookup yields CDR1 MDHEN and CDR2 SYDVKM. The CDR3 sequence is 17 residues long. The sequenced part of the CDR3 DNA is TGTGCCAGCAGTTTAGACCCCAGGGGGCTGGGCAATCAGCCC. Amino acid sequence: CASSLDPRGLGNQP. The CDR3 in its entirety is CASSLDPRGLGNQPQHF.

About this clone itself: The CDR3 end lies 3 residues beyond the end of the read and is filled in from the germline J gene. V gene TRBV6-4 combines with J gene TRBJ1-2; no definite D call. The length of the CDR3 is 12 residues. Germline V gives CDR1 MRHNA, CDR2 SNTAGT. The part of the CDR3 DNA that was read is TGTGCCAGCAGTGACTCGGGCAGTAGC. It translates to CASSDSGSS. The complete CDR3 reads CASSDSGSSYTF.

With respect to this clone: With the read ending 3 residues before the CDR3 end, the germline J gene is used to fill in that end. The genes are TRBV7-9 and TRBJ2-7; D is unclear. V lost 1 base and J lost 3, with 7 bases in between. Germline CDR1 is SEHNR and CDR2 is FQNEAQ (reference sequence). The CDR3 totals 13 residues. The CDR3 loop is CASSLVQDYEQYF. The sequenced CDR3 bases are TGTGCCAGCAGCTTAGTGCAGGACTACGAG.

On this clone: The CDR3 is cut off 3 residues early in the read; its end comes from the germline J gene. V gene TRBV20-1 combines with J gene TRBJ2-5; the match to TRBD1 covers 7 bases. CDR1 DFQATT and CDR2 SNEGSKA come from the germline V gene (reference sequence). V lost 2 bases, J lost 2 bases, and 2 bases stayed unmatched. The CDR3 loop spans 13 amino acids. The CDR3 protein is CSARRGQQETQYF. The sequenced part of the CDR3 DNA is TGCAGTGCTAGACGGGGACAGCAAGAGACC.

A remark on this clone: The read halts 3 residues ahead of the CDR3 end, with the missing end drawn from the germline J gene. The chain joins TRBV7-9 to TRBJ2-1; D is perhaps TRBD1 (6 bases). The V gene's germline CDR1 is SEHNR and CDR2 FQNEAQ (reference sequence). The V gene lost 2 bases and the J gene lost 7 bases, with 12 bases spanning the gap. This CDR3 contains 14 residues. The CDR3 bases that were read are TGTGCCAGCAGCTTACTCCATGGACAGAATGAG. Translation gives CASSLLHGQNE. The whole CDR3 protein is CASSLLHGQNEQFF.

On this clone itself: Read coverage stops 3 residues before the CDR3 terminus; the germline J gene supplies the remainder. The chain uses TRBV5-1 and TRBJ2-5; 12 nucleotides align to TRBD1. The germline V gene encodes CDR1 SGHRS and CDR2 YFSETQ. The CDR3 runs 16 residues. J lost 3 bases, V lost 4 bases, and 7 bases had no gene match. The part of the CDR3 DNA that was read is TGCGCCAGCAGCCCGAAGGGGACAGGGGGCGAAGAGACC. Its protein product is CASSPKGTGGEET. The entire CDR3 is CASSPKGTGGEETQYF.

CDR3 bases read: TGTGCCAGCAGCTTAGAGGGTAGAGGTACC. Translating gives CASSLEGRGT. Given in full, the CDR3 is CASSLEGRGTQYF. The genes are TRBV7-9 and TRBJ2-5; D remains unclear. Read sequence stops 3 residues before the CDR3 end, and the germline J gene provides the missing end. Germline CDR1 SEHNR, CDR2 FQNEAQ (reference sequence). This CDR3 contains 13 residues.

About this clone: The read terminates 3 residues before the CDR3 end, so the remaining end is supplied by the germline J gene. The chain has TRBV5-4 and TRBJ2-5; 10 nucleotides align to TRBD2. Germline V lookup: CDR1 SGHNT, CDR2 YYREEE (reference sequence). The ends lost 4 bases at V and 2 bases at J; junction bases unmatched: 5. The CDR3 covers 15 residues. The covered CDR3 bases are TGTGCCAGCAGCCTAAAACTAGCGGGGCAAGAGACC. It encodes CASSLKLAGQET. The CDR3 reads in full as CASSLKLAGQETQYF.

As for this clone: The DNA ends 3 residues before the CDR3 does, and the rest of the CDR3 is filled in from the germline J gene. The J gene is TRBJ2-4, the V gene TRBV11-3, with TRBD1 as a possible D gene (5 bases). Per germline, CDR1 SGHNT and CDR2 YENEEA. The length of the CDR3 is 13 residues. Trimming shortened V by 2 bases and J by 6 bases, and 8 bases separated the two germline ends. CDR3 bases read: TGTGCCAGCAGCTTACTGGGGCGAAACATT. As protein: CASSLLGRNI. From start to end, the CDR3 is CASSLLGRNIQYF.

With regard to this clone: The sequenced fragment ends 3 residues before the CDR3 boundary, so the rest is inferred from the germline J gene. V gene TRBV7-9 combines with J gene TRBJ1-2; D is uncertain. The germline V gene has CDR1 SEHNR and CDR2 FQNEAQ (reference sequence). V lost 5 bases and J lost 5, with 12 bases in between. The CDR3 is 13 amino acids. This CDR3 is CASSPTTIYGYTF. Incomplete CDR3 DNA: TGTGCCAGCAGCCCAACAACCATATATGGC.

For this clone: The read falls 3 residues short of the CDR3 end, and the missing part is taken from the germline J gene. This chain uses TRBV29-1 with TRBJ2-1; D is perhaps TRBD1 (6 bases). This CDR3 is 17 amino acids long. Germline loops: CDR1 SQVTM, CDR2 ANQGSEA. V shed 0 bases and J shed 2 bases, with 17 bases lying between them. The CDR3 reads CSVEDRVGGKPYNEQFF. The DNA read from the CDR3 is TGCAGCGTTGAAGATCGGGTAGGGGGAAAACCCTACAATGAG.

As to this clone: The CDR3 end falls 3 residues outside the read, so it is completed with the germline J gene. This chain links TRBV5-1 with TRBJ1-2, with unresolved D. The CDR3 contains 14 residues. V lost 0 bases, J lost 5 bases, and 11 bases lay in between. CDR1 and CDR2 from the germline V gene are SGHRS and YFSETQ. The part of the CDR3 DNA that was read is TGCGCCAGCAGCTTGGGGAGCGCGGGGTATGGC. This codes for CASSLGSAGYG. The full-length CDR3 reads as CASSLGSAGYGYTF.

As for this clone: The CDR3 is cut off 3 residues early in the read; its end comes from the germline J gene. The chain has TRBV20-1 and TRBJ2-1; D ambiguous. Trimming stripped 3 bases from V and 5 bases from J, with 11 bases between. The CDR3 consists of 13 residues. Germline CDR1 and CDR2: DFQATT and SNEGSKA (reference sequence). Partial CDR3 DNA: TGCAGTGCTAGGTCTCCCAGAAACAATGAG. It specifies CSARSPRNNE. The entire CDR3 sequence reads CSARSPRNNEQFF.

To note about this clone: The read falls 3 residues short of the CDR3 end, and the missing part is taken from the germline J gene. This sequence joins TRBV2 and TRBJ1-3, with a tentative D call TRBD1 (5 bases). CDR1 and CDR2 from the germline V gene are SNHLY and FYNNEI. The length of the CDR3 is 11 residues. Trimming pared 2 bases from V and 9 bases from J, leaving 5 bases between. CDR3 amino acids: CASSEQGTIYF. Partial CDR3 DNA: TGTGCCAGCAGTGAACAGGGCACC.

Details on this clone: With the read ending 3 residues before the CDR3 end, the germline J gene is used to fill in that end. V is TRBV20-1 and J is TRBJ2-7, with TRBD2 identical over 10 bases. J gave up 2 bases and V 6 bases, and 4 bases lay outside the gene matches. This CDR3 is built from 13 residues. Germline loops: CDR1 DFQATT, CDR2 SNEGSKA (reference sequence). CDR3 region: CSARTSGPYEQYF. Incomplete CDR3 DNA: TGCAGTGCGAGGACTAGCGGACCCTACGAG.

Turning to this clone: The read terminates 3 residues before the CDR3 end, so the remaining end is supplied by the germline J gene. V is TRBV18 and J is TRBJ1-4, with D possibly being TRBD1 (5 bases). The CDR3 loop spans 15 amino acids. Germline assignment: CDR1 KGHSH and CDR2 LQKENI. Between the trimmed V and J ends, which lost 2 bases and 3 bases, there was a span of 10 bases. The CDR3 reads CASSPFETANEKLFF. The sequenced CDR3 bases are TGTGCCAGCTCACCATTCGAGACAGCTAATGAAAAA.

About this clone: The sequence runs out 3 residues before the end of the CDR3; the remainder is reconstructed from the germline J gene. J is TRBJ1-2 and V is TRBV5-1, with 9 bases aligning to TRBD1. The germline CDR1 and CDR2 sequences are SGHRS and YFSETQ. V trimming: 5 bases; J trimming: 6 bases; junction bases outside the gene matches: 8. The CDR3 has 14 amino acids. The DNA read from the CDR3 is TGCGCCAGCAGGATACAGGGGGCGGTTGATGGC. It translates to CASRIQGAVDG. The whole CDR3 protein reads CASRIQGAVDGYTF.

With regard to this clone: Sequencing ends 3 residues short of the CDR3 end; the germline J gene provides the rest. The chain links TRBV20-1 to TRBJ2-7, with TRBD1 matching over 9 bases. V gave up 7 bases and J gave up 5 bases; unmatched junction bases: 6. The CDR3 contains 12 residues. Germline CDR1 is DFQATT and CDR2 is SNEGSKA (reference sequence). CDR3 bases read: TGCAGTGTCCGGGACAGGGTACACGAG. Translation: CSVRDRVHE. The full CDR3 sequence reads CSVRDRVHEQYF.

To note about this clone: The read is 3 residues too short to cover the CDR3 end, so that end is filled in from the germline J gene. V gene TRBV29-1 combines with J gene TRBJ1-2; 8 bases match TRBD1. This CDR3 has 13 amino acids. Trimming at V came to 3 bases and at J to 3 bases, leaving 3 bases not matched to a gene. The germline V gene encodes CDR1 SQVTM and CDR2 ANQGSEA. The CDR3 protein is CSVDLGQDYGYTF. The sequenced part of the CDR3 DNA is TGCAGCGTTGATCTGGGACAGGACTATGGC.

On this clone itself: Read coverage stops 3 residues before the CDR3 terminus; the germline J gene supplies the remainder. The V gene is TRBV19, the J gene TRBJ2-4, with 9 nucleotides matching TRBD2. The CDR3 consists of 13 residues. CDR1 LNHDA and CDR2 SQIVND come from the germline V gene (reference sequence). The CDR3 bases that were read are TGTGCCAGTACATTCCGTAGCGGGAGTGGT. Protein: CASTFRSGSG. The whole CDR3 protein reads CASTFRSGSGQYF.

This chain's CDR3 is CASSLWGGANEKLFF. The CDR3 bases that were read are TGTGCCAGCAGCTTGTGGGGCGGAGCTAATGAAAAG. The rearrangement uses TRBV5-6 and TRBJ2-2, with D maybe TRBD1 (5 bases). The read gets to within 3 residues of the CDR3 end, and the germline J gene fills in the rest. CDR3 size: 15 residues. Germline V gene sequence: CDR1 SGHDT, CDR2 YYEEEE. Supplemented by reference TRBV5-6 and TRBJ2-2, the full variable domain reads DAGVTQSPTHLIKTRGQQVTLRCSPKSGHDTVSWYQQALGQGPQFIFQYYEEEERQRGNFPDRFSGHQFPNYSSELNVNALLLGDSALYLCASSLWGGANEKLFFGEGSRLTVL.

Note on this clone: The read is 3 residues too short to cover the CDR3 end, so that end is filled in from the germline J gene. Other DNA sequences in this specimen translate into the identical CDR3. The gene calls are TRBV7-6 and TRBJ1-3; no reliable D call. V lost 0 bases and J 1 base, leaving 4 bases between the germline ends. The CDR3 runs 14 residues. CDR1 and CDR2 from the germline V gene are SGHVS and FNYEAQ. The CDR3: CASSLAASGNTIYF. Incomplete CDR3 DNA: TGTGCCAGCAGCTTAGCCGCGTCTGGAAACACC.

Regarding this clone: The read falls 3 residues short of the CDR3 end, and the missing part is taken from the germline J gene. The chain has TRBV5-1 and TRBJ1-3; D gene ambiguous. CDR3 length: 17 residues. The germline gives CDR1 SGHRS, CDR2 YFSETQ. The V end was cut by 0 bases, the J end by 0 bases, with 13 bases between. The CDR3 DNA, read in part, is TGCGCCAGCAGCTTGGAATCCGGACTGAGCTCTGGAAACACC. Its translation: CASSLESGLSSGNT. The full CDR3 protein reads CASSLESGLSSGNTIYF.